This T cell receptor (beta chain) comes out of a study of T cell responses to AZD1222 COVID-19 vaccine. This CDR3 region has 9 residues. With 5 bases removed from V and 10 bases from J, the gap between germline ends came to 5 bases. Germline V gene lookup returns CDR1 SGHVS and CDR2 FQNEAQ. Study-wide results and limits: With dominance at 160-218 and 743-854, vaccine-associated CD4 TCRs spanned spike.

Profiled with immunoSEQ multiplex PCR; TCRdb holds only in-frame clones, not every one. The sample records under 150,000 clones, 90% to 95% being singletons. On this clone itself: Its antigen remains unidentified.

The clonotype originates from an adult in good health. This chain uses TRBV7-8 with TRBJ1-2, with D hard to call. The sample here was peripheral blood, taken on day 0 of AZD1222 vaccination. The CDR3 bases are TGTGCCAGCAGCCCGGACTACACCTTC. Its translation is CASSPDYTF.